This T cell receptor (beta chain) was recovered during a study of cytomegalovirus exposure and HLA in healthy donors. Across the whole study: A later analysis reported the 100 to 150 validation repertoires used the same platform as the 500 to 800 first-cohort repertoires.

This CDR3 region has 20 residues. Trimming shortened V by 1 base and J by 0 bases, and 24 bases separated the two germline ends. Germline V CDR1 and CDR2: MDHEN, SYDVKM. The table came from immunoSEQ multiplex PCR; TCRdb's copy has only in-frame clones and leaves some out. The sample shows about 220,000 clones, over 80% of them seen only once. This clone was observed a single time. What it binds is unknown. Broader study findings: The study recorded about 150 TCR beta chains that were cytomegalovirus-associated. Both high specificity and high sensitivity reportedly marked the classifier's diagnosis of cytomegalovirus status.

Separation from the 666-subject first cohort characterized the approximately 120-subject validation cohort, to which the donors belonged. The J gene is TRBJ2-5, the V gene TRBV28, with D uncertain. The sequence came from a woman aged 18-35 years in good health and CMV-seronegative. The sequenced sample was PBMCs. The CDR3 region is CASSLSPELGGQVYQETQYF. The CDR3 DNA reads as TGTGCCAGCAGTTTATCACCCGAGCTTGGTGGGCAGGTTTACCAAGAGACCCAGTACTTC.